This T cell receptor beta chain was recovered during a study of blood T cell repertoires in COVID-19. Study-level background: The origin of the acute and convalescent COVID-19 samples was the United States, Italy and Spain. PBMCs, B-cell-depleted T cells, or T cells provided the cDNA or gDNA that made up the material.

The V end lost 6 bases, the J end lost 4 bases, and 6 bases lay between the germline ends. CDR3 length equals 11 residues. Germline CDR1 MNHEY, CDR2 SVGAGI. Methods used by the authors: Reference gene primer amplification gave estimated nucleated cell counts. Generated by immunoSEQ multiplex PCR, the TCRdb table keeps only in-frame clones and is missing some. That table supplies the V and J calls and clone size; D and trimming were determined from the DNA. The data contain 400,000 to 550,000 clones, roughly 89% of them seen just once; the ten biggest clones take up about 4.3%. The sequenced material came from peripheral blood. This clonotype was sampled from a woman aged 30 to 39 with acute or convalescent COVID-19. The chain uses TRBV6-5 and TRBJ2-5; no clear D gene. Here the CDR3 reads CASRNLETQYF. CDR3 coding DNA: TGTGCCAGCAGAAACTTAGAGACCCAGTACTTC.